These 21 T cell receptor beta chains share one sample of origin, sequenced in a study of blood T cells in healthy people across ages. It was with a sample-barcoded 5' primer and a J-beta primer mix that a second PCR of roughly 7 to 12 cycles was run. Via MiXCR, TCRdb re-called the 5' RACE reads, giving one row per CDR3 protein. The sample has approximately 800,000 distinct CDR3 sequences; less than 80% are singletons. The sequencing input was blood. All receptors come from a man aged 25 to 40 in good health.

The table lists this clonotype with many counts. The rearrangement links TRBV7-9 to TRBJ2-1; 8 bases align to TRBD1. CDR1 is SEHNR, CDR2 FQNEAQ, per germline (reference sequence). V shed 7 bases, J shed 6 bases, and the junction held 5 bases outside the gene matches. This CDR3 has 13 amino acids. The CDR3 DNA follows: TGTGCCAGCATCCAGGGGGCCAGCAATGAGCAGTTCTTC. Protein: CASIQGASNEQFF.

The chain employs TRBV7-2 and TRBJ2-4; D is unresolved. The assigned J gene may be wrong: the sequence end matches TRBJ2-7 better. The V gene's germline CDR1 is SGHTA and CDR2 FQGNSA. The CDR3 runs 15 residues. CDR3 amino acids: CASSLAGALTYEQYF. CDR3 sequence (DNA): TGTGCCAGCAGCTTGGCCGGCGCCCTCACCTACGAGCAGTACTTC.

The rearrangement links TRBV14 to TRBJ1-1; D is possibly TRBD1 (6 bases). This CDR3 comprises 15 residues. The V end lost 4 bases, the J end lost 4 bases, and 16 bases lay between the germline ends. The germline gives CDR1 SGHDN, CDR2 FVKESK. The CDR3 DNA is TGTGCCAGCAGCCCCGGGAGGGGGTCTAGCACTGAAGCTTTCTTT. Encoded protein: CASSPGRGSSTEAFF.

DNA of the CDR3: TGTGCCAGCAGCTTGGTAGGAGTACTGAATTCACCCCTCCACTTT. The encoded protein is CASSLVGVLNSPLHF. The chain recombines TRBV7-2 with TRBJ1-6; the D is unclear. The germline V and J ends were trimmed by 3 bases and 7 bases, with 13 bases remaining between them. This CDR3 comprises 15 residues. Germline V gene lookup returns CDR1 SGHTA and CDR2 FQGNSA.

This chain uses TRBV11-3 with TRBJ2-1; tentative D call: TRBD1 (6 bases). V was cut by 0 bases and J by 3 bases, with 9 bases left in between. Germline CDR1 reads SGHNT; CDR2 reads YENEEA. CDR3 length: 15 amino acids. The chain's CDR3 is CASSLDLGGYNEQFF. The CDR3, as DNA: TGTGCCAGCAGCTTAGATTTAGGGGGCTACAATGAGCAGTTCTTC.

The genes are TRBV20-1 and TRBJ1-2; D is uncertain. Per the germline V gene, CDR1 is DFQATT and CDR2 is SNEGSKA (reference sequence). Trimming removed 8 bases from V and 4 bases from J, with 14 bases in between. The CDR3 extends over 12 amino acids. Here the CDR3 DNA reads TGCAGTTCCCGGGAGAAGGGCTATGGCTACACCTTC. The encoded protein is CSSREKGYGYTF.

The chain uses TRBV5-5 and TRBJ2-1; D not certain. The ends were cut back, 3 bases at V and 8 bases at J, with 18 bases in the middle. The CDR3 consists of 15 residues. The germline V gene encodes CDR1 SGHKS and CDR2 YYEKEE (reference sequence). As DNA, the CDR3 is TGTGCCAGCAGCTCGACCGGGCTCCGCGACCATGAGCAGTTCTTC. Encoded protein: CASSSTGLRDHEQFF.

The rearrangement uses TRBV20-1 and TRBJ2-1; no clear D gene. The length of the CDR3 is 10 residues. Between the trimmed V and J ends, which lost 3 bases and 13 bases, there was a span of 10 bases. CDR1 DFQATT and CDR2 SNEGSKA come from the germline V gene (reference sequence). The CDR3 sequence: CSASNVDQFF. Written as DNA, the CDR3 is TGCAGTGCTAGCAACGTAGATCAGTTCTTC.

J is TRBJ1-4 and V is TRBV7-9; 8 bases match TRBD1. With 10 bases clipped from V and 3 bases from J, the junction kept 13 bases outside the gene matches. The V gene's germline CDR1 is SEHNR and CDR2 FQNEAQ (reference sequence). The CDR3 contains 16 residues. The chain's CDR3 is CATGTGGSGANEKLFF. In DNA, the CDR3 is TGTGCCACCGGGACAGGCGGGTCGGGAGCTAATGAAAAACTGTTTTTT.

The chain uses TRBV20-1 and TRBJ2-7; possible D gene TRBD1, 6 bases. The length of the CDR3 is 14 residues. CDR1 and CDR2 (germline): DFQATT, SNEGSKA (reference sequence). The V end was cut by 5 bases, the J end by 2 bases, with 16 bases between. In DNA, the CDR3 is TGCAGTGCTGAAAGCCGGGACACAACCTACGAGCAGTACTTC. Protein sequence: CSAESRDTTYEQYF.

This chain joins TRBV20-1 and TRBJ2-4, with D perhaps matching TRBD2 (7 bases). The last part of the DNA fits TRBJ2-7 better; the J call may be wrong. Per the germline V gene, CDR1 is DFQATT and CDR2 is SNEGSKA (reference sequence). This CDR3 region has 11 residues. The DNA for the CDR3 is TGCAGCGGGAGGACAGACTACGAGCAGTACTTC. Its translation is CSGRTDYEQYF.

The chain recombines TRBV7-3 with TRBJ2-1; D unclear. V gave up 4 bases and J gave up 5 bases, with 15 bases separating them. CDR3 length: 15 residues. Germline loops: CDR1 SGHTA, CDR2 FQGTGA. This chain's CDR3 is CASSSGSPRNNEQFF. The CDR3 DNA sequence: TGTGCCAGCAGCTCCGGGTCACCGAGAAACAATGAGCAGTTCTTC. The full variable domain, in which reference TRBV7-3 and TRBJ2-1 provide the parts outside the CDR3, is GAGVSQTPSNKVTEKGKYVELRCDPISGHTALYWYRQSLGQGPEFLIYFQGTGAADDSGLPNDRFFAVRPEGSVSTLKIQRTERGDSAVYLCASSSGSPRNNEQFFGPGTRLTVL.

The J gene is TRBJ1-4, the V gene TRBV2; the match to TRBD1 covers 7 bases. This CDR3 is 14 amino acids long. Trimming at V came to 6 bases and at J to 8 bases, leaving 9 bases not matched to a gene. Per germline, CDR1 SNHLY and CDR2 FYNNEI. The CDR3 protein is CASSAGTVKEKLFF. The CDR3 DNA reads TGTGCCAGCAGCGCCGGGACAGTGAAAGAAAAACTGTTTTTT.

The chain couples TRBV29-1 to TRBJ2-5; weak D call: TRBD1 (6 bases). The CDR3 spans 12 residues. Per the germline V gene, CDR1 is SQVTM and CDR2 is ANQGSEA. V dropped 6 bases and J dropped 0 bases, with 8 bases sitting between them. The DNA of the CDR3 is TGCAGCGTAAGGACAGACCAAGAGACCCAGTACTTC. Protein: CSVRTDQETQYF.

The gene calls are TRBV12-3 or TRBV12-4 and TRBJ2-7; 8 bases are a match to TRBD1. This CDR3 contains 14 residues. J gave up 6 bases and V 5 bases, and 9 bases lay outside the gene matches. This CDR3 reads CASSDLTDRAEQYF. CDR3 bases: TGTGCCAGCAGTGACCTGACGGACAGGGCCGAGCAGTACTTC.

This sequence joins TRBV5-1 and TRBJ2-5; D call uncertain. V was trimmed by 2 bases and J by 3 bases, leaving 8 bases between them. CDR3 length: 13 residues. CDR1 and CDR2 (germline): SGHRS, YFSETQ. The CDR3 loop reads CASSFTVEETQYF. CDR3 nucleotide sequence: TGCGCCAGCAGCTTCACGGTTGAAGAGACCCAGTACTTC. Full variable domain (remainder filled in from reference TRBV5-1 and TRBJ2-5): KAGVTQTPRYLIKTRGQQVTLSCSPISGHRSVSWYQQTPGQGLQFLFEYFSETQRNKGNFPGRFSGRQFSNSRSEMNVSTLELGDSALYLCASSFTVEETQYFGPGTRLLVL.

The CDR3 region is CASSLETDSNYGYTF. CDR3 in DNA: TGTGCCAGCAGCCTCGAGACGGATTCTAACTATGGCTACACCTTC. V gene TRBV6-2 or TRBV6-3 combines with J gene TRBJ1-2; unclear D gene. V was shortened by 6 bases and J by 0 bases, with 14 bases between the two germline ends. The V gene's germline CDR1 is MNHEY and CDR2 SVGEGT. CDR3 length: 15 amino acids.

This clonotype was observed at least ten times. The rearrangement links TRBV2 to TRBJ2-4; unclear D gene. The J call could be wrong; TRBJ2-7 is a better fit for the DNA end. Germline V lookup: CDR1 SNHLY, CDR2 FYNNEI. The CDR3 has 11 residues. The CDR3 bases are TGTGCCAGCAGTGAAAACGGCGAGCAGTACTTC. This encodes CASSENGEQYF.

This clonotype has only a few counts. CDR3: CASSPTGTGGTETQYF. The CDR3 DNA follows: TGTGCCAGCAGCCCCACCGGGACAGGGGGCACAGAGACCCAGTACTTC. The chain carries TRBV6-5 and TRBJ2-5, with 12 bases that match TRBD1. CDR1 MNHEY and CDR2 SVGAGI come from the germline V gene. Germline trimming cut 6 bases from V and 4 bases from J; bases unmatched to any gene: 9. The CDR3 totals 16 residues.

The chain carries TRBV7-9 and TRBJ2-3; D remains ambiguous. Per germline, CDR1 SEHNR and CDR2 FQNEAQ (reference sequence). V was pared by 5 bases and J by 2 bases, with 8 bases between. The CDR3 contains 13 residues. As DNA, the CDR3 is TGTGCCAGCAGCGAACACAACACAGATACGCAGTATTTT. It specifies CASSEHNTDTQYF.

The chain couples TRBV4-3 to TRBJ2-3, with D possibly TRBD1 on 6 matching bases. Per germline, CDR1 LGHNA and CDR2 YSLEER. There are 16 residues in the CDR3. V lost 0 bases to trimming and J lost 2 bases, with 12 bases between them. CDR3 residues: CASSQDLDRFTDTQYF. The CDR3, as DNA: TGCGCCAGCAGCCAAGATCTCGACAGGTTCACAGATACGCAGTATTTT.